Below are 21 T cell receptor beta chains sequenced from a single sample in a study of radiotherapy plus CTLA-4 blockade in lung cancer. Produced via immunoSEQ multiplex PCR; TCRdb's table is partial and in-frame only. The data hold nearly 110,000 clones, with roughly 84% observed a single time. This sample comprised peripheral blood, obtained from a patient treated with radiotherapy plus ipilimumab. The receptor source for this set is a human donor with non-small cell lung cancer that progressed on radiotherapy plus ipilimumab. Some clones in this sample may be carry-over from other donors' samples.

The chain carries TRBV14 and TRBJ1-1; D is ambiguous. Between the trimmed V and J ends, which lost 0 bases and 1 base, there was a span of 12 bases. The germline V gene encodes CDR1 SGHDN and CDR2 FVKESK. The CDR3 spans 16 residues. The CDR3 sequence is CASSQDAKSWNTEAFF. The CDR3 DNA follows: TGTGCCAGCAGCCAAGATGCGAAGAGCTGGAACACTGAAGCTTTCTTT.

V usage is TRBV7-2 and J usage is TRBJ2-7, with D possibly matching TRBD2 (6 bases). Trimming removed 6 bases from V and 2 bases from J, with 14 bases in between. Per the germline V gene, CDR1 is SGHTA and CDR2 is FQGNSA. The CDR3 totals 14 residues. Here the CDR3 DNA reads TGTGCCAGCAGTCTAGGGCGGGATGCCTACGAGCAGTACTTC. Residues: CASSLGRDAYEQYF.

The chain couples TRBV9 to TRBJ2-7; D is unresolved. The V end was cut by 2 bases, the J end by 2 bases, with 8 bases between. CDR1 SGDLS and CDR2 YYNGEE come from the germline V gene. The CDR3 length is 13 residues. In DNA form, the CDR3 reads TGTGCCAGCAGCGTCAGCCCGACCTACGAGCAGTACTTC. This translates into CASSVSPTYEQYF.

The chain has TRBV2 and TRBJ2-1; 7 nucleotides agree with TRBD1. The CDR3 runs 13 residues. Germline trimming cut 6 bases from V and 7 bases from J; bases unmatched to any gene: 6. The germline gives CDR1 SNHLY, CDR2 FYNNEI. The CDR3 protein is CASRVEQGNEQFF. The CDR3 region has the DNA TGTGCCAGCAGGGTCGAACAGGGGAATGAGCAGTTCTTC.

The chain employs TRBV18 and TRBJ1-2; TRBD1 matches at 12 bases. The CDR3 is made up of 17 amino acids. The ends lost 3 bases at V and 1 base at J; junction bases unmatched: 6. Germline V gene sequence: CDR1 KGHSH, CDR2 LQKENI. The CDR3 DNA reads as TGTGCCAGCTCACCTTTGGGACAGGGGGCGCTTAACTATGGCTACACCTTC. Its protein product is CASSPLGQGALNYGYTF.

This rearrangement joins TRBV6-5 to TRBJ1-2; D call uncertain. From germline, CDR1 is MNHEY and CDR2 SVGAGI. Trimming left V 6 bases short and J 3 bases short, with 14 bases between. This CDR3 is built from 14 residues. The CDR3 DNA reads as TGTGCCAGCAGCCCCATTTCGGAGGACTATGGCTACACCTTC. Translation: CASSPISEDYGYTF.

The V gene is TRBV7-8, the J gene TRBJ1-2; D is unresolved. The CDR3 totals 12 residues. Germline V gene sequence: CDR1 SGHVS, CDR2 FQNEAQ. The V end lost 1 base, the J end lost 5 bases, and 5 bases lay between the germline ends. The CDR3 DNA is TGTGCCAGCAGCTTAGACGTTTATGGCTACACCTTC. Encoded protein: CASSLDVYGYTF.

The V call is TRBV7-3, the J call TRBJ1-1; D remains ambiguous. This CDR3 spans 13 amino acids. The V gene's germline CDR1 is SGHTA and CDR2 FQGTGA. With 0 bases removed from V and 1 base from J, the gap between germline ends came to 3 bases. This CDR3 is CASSLTRNTEAFF. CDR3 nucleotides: TGTGCCAGCAGCTTAACAAGGAACACTGAAGCTTTCTTT.

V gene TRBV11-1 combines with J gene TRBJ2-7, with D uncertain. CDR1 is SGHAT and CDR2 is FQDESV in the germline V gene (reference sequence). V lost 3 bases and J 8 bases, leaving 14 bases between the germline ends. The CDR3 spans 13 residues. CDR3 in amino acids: CASSFSPTLQQYF. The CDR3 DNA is TGTGCCAGCAGCTTCAGCCCAACCTTACAGCAGTACTTC.

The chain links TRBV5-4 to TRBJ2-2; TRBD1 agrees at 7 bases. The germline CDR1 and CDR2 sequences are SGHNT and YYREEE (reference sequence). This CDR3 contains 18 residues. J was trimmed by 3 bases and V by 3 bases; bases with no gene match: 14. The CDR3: CASSWAAGTDLYTGELFF. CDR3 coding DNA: TGTGCCAGCAGCTGGGCCGCCGGGACAGACCTCTACACCGGGGAGCTGTTTTTT.

The CDR3 DNA follows: TGTGCCAGCAGCGTACTAGCGGGGGAAGGGGCAGATACGCAGTATTTT. It translates to CASSVLAGEGADTQYF. V is TRBV6-4 and J is TRBJ2-3; 11 nucleotides agree with TRBD2. This CDR3 has 16 residues. Trimming took 6 bases from V and 4 from J; bases not matched to a gene: 9. CDR1 and CDR2 from the germline V gene are MRHNA and SNTAGT.

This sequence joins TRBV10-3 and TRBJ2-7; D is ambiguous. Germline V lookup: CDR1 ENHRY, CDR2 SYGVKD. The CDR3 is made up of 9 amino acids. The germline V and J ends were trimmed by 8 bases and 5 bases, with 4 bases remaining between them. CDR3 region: CAIGDEQYF. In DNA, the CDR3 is TGTGCCATCGGGGACGAGCAGTACTTC.

The CDR3 region has the DNA TGTGCCAGCTCACCACGTCTAAGGGTCCTTGAAGCTTTCTTT. The encoded protein is CASSPRLRVLEAFF. The chain combines TRBV18 with TRBJ1-1, with D unresolved. Germline CDR1 and CDR2: KGHSH and LQKENI. V gave up 1 base and J gave up 7 bases, with 13 bases separating them. This CDR3 has 14 amino acids.

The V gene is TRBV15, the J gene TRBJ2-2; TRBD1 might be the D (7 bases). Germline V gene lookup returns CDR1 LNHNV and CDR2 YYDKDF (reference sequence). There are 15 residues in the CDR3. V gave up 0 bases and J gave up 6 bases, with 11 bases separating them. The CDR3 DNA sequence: TGTGCCACCAGCAGAGATTTCAGGGGGGCCGGGGAGCTGTTTTTT. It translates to CATSRDFRGAGELFF.

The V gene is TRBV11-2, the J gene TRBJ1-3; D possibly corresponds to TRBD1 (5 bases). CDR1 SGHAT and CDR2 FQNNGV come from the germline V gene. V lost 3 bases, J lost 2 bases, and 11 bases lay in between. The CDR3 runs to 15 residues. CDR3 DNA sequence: TGTGCCAGCAGCTTTGGGCCCAGGGCTGGAAACACCATATATTTT. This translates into CASSFGPRAGNTIYF.

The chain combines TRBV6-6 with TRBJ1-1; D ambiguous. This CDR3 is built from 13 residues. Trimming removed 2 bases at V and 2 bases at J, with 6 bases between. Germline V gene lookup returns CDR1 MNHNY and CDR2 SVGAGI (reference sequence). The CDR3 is CASSYQENTEAFF. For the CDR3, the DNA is TGTGCCAGCAGTTACCAGGAAAACACTGAAGCTTTCTTT.

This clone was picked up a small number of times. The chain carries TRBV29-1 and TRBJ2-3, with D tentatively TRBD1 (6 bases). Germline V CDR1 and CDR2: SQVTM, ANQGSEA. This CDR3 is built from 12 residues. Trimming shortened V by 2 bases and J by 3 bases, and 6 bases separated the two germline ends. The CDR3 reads CSVERGTDTQYF. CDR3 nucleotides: TGCAGCGTTGAAAGGGGGACAGATACGCAGTATTTT.

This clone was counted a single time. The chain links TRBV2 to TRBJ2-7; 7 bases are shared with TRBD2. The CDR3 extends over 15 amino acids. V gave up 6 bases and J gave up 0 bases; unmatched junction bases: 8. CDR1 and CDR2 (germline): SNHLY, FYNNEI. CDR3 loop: CASRPLAGVSYEQYF. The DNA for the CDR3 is TGTGCCAGCAGACCGCTTGCGGGAGTCTCCTACGAGCAGTACTTC.

In nucleotides, the CDR3 is TGTGCCAGCAGCCCTCGGACAGGGGGCGACGATACGCAGTATTTT. Translation: CASSPRTGGDDTQYF. This chain links TRBV7-8 with TRBJ2-3; 11 nucleotides line up with TRBD1. V shed 5 bases, J shed 6 bases, and the junction held 7 bases outside the gene matches. CDR3 size: 15 residues. Germline loops: CDR1 SGHVS, CDR2 FQNEAQ.

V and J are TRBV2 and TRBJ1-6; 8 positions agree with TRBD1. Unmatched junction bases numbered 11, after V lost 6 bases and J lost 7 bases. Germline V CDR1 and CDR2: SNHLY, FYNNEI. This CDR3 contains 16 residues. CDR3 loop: CASRGGVQGANSPLHF. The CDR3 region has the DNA TGTGCCAGCAGAGGAGGGGTTCAGGGGGCGAATTCACCCCTCCACTTT.

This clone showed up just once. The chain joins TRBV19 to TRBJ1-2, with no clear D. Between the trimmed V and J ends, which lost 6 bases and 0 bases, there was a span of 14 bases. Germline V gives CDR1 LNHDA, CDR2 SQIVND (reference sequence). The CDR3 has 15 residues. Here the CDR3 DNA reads TGTGCCAGTAGACCCGGACGGGCTGCTAACTATGGCTACACCTTC. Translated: CASRPGRAANYGYTF.